Each of the 6 T cell receptor beta chains below was sequenced from the same sample in a study of beta chain features in type 1 diabetes. Isolated RNA was reverse transcribed in full, so expressed TCRB transcripts were sequenced. Profiled with immunoSEQ multiplex PCR; TCRdb holds only in-frame clones, not every one. The sample gives about 360,000 clones, roughly 12% of which show up once; roughly 0.017% is in the top ten. Material: naive CD4+ T cells from blood. Receptors originate from a man younger than 35 in good health.

This clone was observed a few times. V is TRBV6-6 and J is TRBJ1-1, with D uncertain. The V and J ends lost 7 bases and 4 bases respectively, with 13 bases between them. CDR3 size: 13 residues. Germline loops: CDR1 MNHNY, CDR2 SVGAGI (reference sequence). CDR3 in amino acids: CASKLALGTEAFF. In nucleotides, the CDR3 is TGTGCCAGCAAACTCGCCCTAGGCACTGAAGCTTTCTTT.

The chain joins TRBV4-2 to TRBJ2-5; D gene unclear. In germline, CDR1 is LGHNA, CDR2 YNFKEQ. The CDR3 loop spans 15 amino acids. V was cut by 0 bases and J by 1 base, with 9 bases left in between. The CDR3 here is CASSQDRGLQETQYF. CDR3 DNA: TGTGCCAGCAGCCAAGATCGCGGCCTCCAAGAGACCCAGTACTTC.

This rearrangement joins TRBV9 to TRBJ2-5; TRBD1 might be the D (6 bases). The V end was cut by 4 bases, the J end by 4 bases, with 14 bases between. The CDR3 has 14 residues. Germline CDR1 and CDR2: SGDLS and YYNGEE. CDR3 region: CASSIQGSSETQYF. The CDR3 DNA is TGTGCCAGCAGCATACAGGGTAGCTCAGAGACCCAGTACTTC.

The rearrangement joins TRBV19 to TRBJ1-2; D is possibly TRBD1 (6 bases). The V end was cut by 1 base, the J end by 2 bases, with 11 bases between. This CDR3 contains 15 residues. Germline V CDR1 and CDR2: LNHDA, SQIVND (reference sequence). For the CDR3, the DNA is TGTGCCAGTAGTATAGGTGGACAGATAAACTATGGCTACACCTTC. The encoded protein is CASSIGGQINYGYTF. The variable domain in full, completed from reference TRBV19 and TRBJ1-2, reads DGGITQSPKYLFRKEGQNVTLSCEQNLNHDAMYWYRQDPGQGLRLIYYSQIVNDFQKGDIAEGYSVSREKKESFPLTVTSAQKNPTAFYLCASSIGGQINYGYTFGSGTRLTVV.

The chain is built from TRBV11-2 and TRBJ2-7; TRBD2 matches at 10 bases. From germline, CDR1 is SGHAT and CDR2 FQNNGV. With 5 bases clipped from V and 5 bases from J, the junction kept 6 bases outside the gene matches. CDR3 length: 14 amino acids. The CDR3 DNA is TGTGCCAGCAGCCATAGCGGGAGGACCCACGAGCAGTACTTC. Its translation: CASSHSGRTHEQYF.

This clone was seen a handful of times. V is TRBV5-6 and J is TRBJ2-6, with a weak D call TRBD1 (5 bases). The V end lost 5 bases, the J end lost 5 bases, and 8 bases lay between the germline ends. From germline, CDR1 is SGHDT and CDR2 YYEEEE. There are 13 residues in the CDR3. CDR3 DNA sequence: TGTGCCAGCAGAGTGGACAGGGCCAACGTCCTGACTTTC. Translation gives CASRVDRANVLTF. The whole variable domain, remainder taken from reference TRBV5-6 and TRBJ2-6, is DAGVTQSPTHLIKTRGQQVTLRCSPKSGHDTVSWYQQALGQGPQFIFQYYEEEERQRGNFPDRFSGHQFPNYSSELNVNALLLGDSALYLCASRVDRANVLTFGAGSRLTVL.